Each of the 24 T cell receptor beta chains below was sequenced from the same sample in a study of cytomegalovirus exposure and HLA in healthy donors. This PCR relied on a set of 60 Vbeta primers and 13 Jbeta primers. The protocol was immunoSEQ multiplex PCR, while the TCRdb copy is restricted to in-frame clones and leaves out a portion. The sample has approximately 150,000 clones, roughly four fifths seen once; the top ten hold roughly 3.4%. Sample: PBMCs. These receptors all stem from a male donor in good health and CMV-seronegative.

CDR3 sequence reads: CASSLGQGVDTDTQYF. The CDR3, as DNA: TGTGCCAGCAGCTTAGGACAGGGGGTTGACACAGATACGCAGTATTTT. The chain joins TRBV7-3 to TRBJ2-3, with 10 bases matching TRBD1. Germline CDR1 reads SGHTA; CDR2 reads FQGTGA. The V segment lost 2 bases and the J segment 2 bases; nucleotides outside the gene matches: 4. CDR3 length equals 16 residues.

The rearrangement uses TRBV4-2 and TRBJ1-1; possibly TRBD1 for D (6 bases). V dropped 5 bases and J dropped 7 bases, with 11 bases sitting between them. The CDR3 is 12 residues long. Germline V gene sequence: CDR1 LGHNA, CDR2 YNFKEQ. The CDR3 loop is CASSSTGSEAFF. CDR3 coding DNA: TGTGCCAGCAGCTCAACAGGGAGTGAAGCTTTCTTT.

The chain is built from TRBV6-4 and TRBJ2-1; 12 nucleotides line up with TRBD2. The V and J ends lost 0 bases and 4 bases, in that order; junction bases with no gene match: 1. The germline CDR1 and CDR2 sequences are MRHNA and SNTAGT. This CDR3 has 16 amino acids. This CDR3 reads CASSDSGLAGYNEQFF. The CDR3 coding sequence is TGTGCCAGCAGTGACTCAGGACTAGCGGGGTACAATGAGCAGTTCTTC.

The chain recombines TRBV28 with TRBJ1-1, with a tentative D call TRBD1 (5 bases). Trimming pared 6 bases from V and 1 base from J, leaving 15 bases between. Germline assignment: CDR1 MDHEN and CDR2 SYDVKM. There are 15 residues in the CDR3. The CDR3 DNA is TGTGCCAGCAGGATTTACGGGGGGTGGAACACTGAAGCTTTCTTT. This codes for CASRIYGGWNTEAFF.

In its sample, this clone was seen a few times. This rearrangement joins TRBV5-4 to TRBJ1-1; 7 bases fit TRBD1. The ends lost 4 bases at V and 1 base at J; junction bases unmatched: 7. CDR1 SGHNT and CDR2 YYREEE come from the germline V gene (reference sequence). The length of the CDR3 is 15 residues. The CDR3 is CASSQHHRGNTEAFF. CDR3 DNA sequence: TGTGCCAGCAGCCAACACCACAGGGGGAACACTGAAGCTTTCTTT.

The chain is built from TRBV4-1 and TRBJ2-1, with TRBD2 matching over 10 bases. Unmatched junction bases numbered 11, after V lost 4 bases and J lost 8 bases. Germline loops: CDR1 MGHRA, CDR2 YSYEKL. The CDR3 totals 16 residues. The CDR3 DNA is TGCGCCAGCAGCCCTAGCGGGGGTAGGGTTAGGGATGAGCAGTTCTTC. The encoded protein is CASSPSGGRVRDEQFF.

This chain joins TRBV7-7 and TRBJ2-7; TRBD2 aligns across 10 bases. The ends lost 7 bases at V and 7 bases at J; junction bases unmatched: 13. Germline-derived CDR1 and CDR2 are SSHAT and FNYEAQ (reference sequence). CDR3 size: 15 residues. The CDR3 DNA sequence: TGTGCCAGCACCCACCGTCGGGGGACTAGCGATGAGCAGTACTTC. Protein product: CASTHRRGTSDEQYF.

The chain employs TRBV5-1 and TRBJ2-2, with 7 bases fitting TRBD1. Germline values: CDR1 SGHRS, CDR2 YFSETQ. V was clipped by 4 bases and J by 7 bases; unmatched bases: 4. The CDR3 has 13 amino acids. This CDR3 reads CASSGTVDGELFF. Here the CDR3 DNA reads TGCGCCAGCAGCGGGACAGTAGACGGGGAGCTGTTTTTT.

The rearrangement links TRBV7-2 to TRBJ2-3; D is unresolved. The CDR3 extends over 14 amino acids. Germline V CDR1 and CDR2: SGHTA, FQGNSA. V shed 4 bases and J shed 0 bases, with 8 bases lying between them. Here the CDR3 reads CASSSQPSTDTQYF. The CDR3 DNA follows: TGTGCCAGCAGCTCACAACCTAGCACAGATACGCAGTATTTT.

V usage is TRBV2 and J usage is TRBJ2-3; TRBD2 matches at 8 bases. V lost 2 bases to trimming and J lost 3 bases; unmatched junction nucleotides: 7. CDR3 size: 16 residues. The germline CDR1 and CDR2 sequences are SNHLY and FYNNEI. CDR3 region: CASSEFSGSGTDTQYF. CDR3 in DNA: TGTGCCAGCAGTGAATTCAGCGGGAGTGGGACAGATACGCAGTATTTT.

The J gene is TRBJ2-3, the V gene TRBV10-3; a possible D gene is TRBD2 (6 bases). The V end lost 4 bases, the J end lost 4 bases, and 12 bases lay between the germline ends. Germline V gives CDR1 ENHRY, CDR2 SYGVKD. This CDR3 has 14 residues. This CDR3 is CAISVDGSADTQYF. In DNA form, the CDR3 reads TGTGCCATCAGTGTAGACGGGAGTGCAGATACGCAGTATTTT.

This clone was counted once. The chain couples TRBV6-4 to TRBJ2-1; 7 nucleotides align to TRBD1. The CDR3 contains 20 residues. J was trimmed by 0 bases and V by 10 bases; bases with no gene match: 24. CDR1 and CDR2 (germline): MRHNA, SNTAGT. In nucleotides, the CDR3 is TGTGCCAACAGAGATATAGGGACAGTGCAAAGGGTGGTCTCCTACAATGAGCAGTTCTTC. It is translated as CANRDIGTVQRVVSYNEQFF.

This sequence joins TRBV7-2 and TRBJ2-5; 8 nucleotides line up with TRBD2. CDR3 length: 18 amino acids. The junction had 13 bases not matched to a gene; V was cut back by 3 bases and J by 1 base. Per germline, CDR1 SGHTA and CDR2 FQGNSA. CDR3 nucleotide sequence: TGTGCCAGCAGCTTTGCATTAGGGGTAGCGGGAACCCAAGAGACCCAGTACTTC. Amino acid sequence: CASSFALGVAGTQETQYF.

As for this clone: Other DNA variants within this sample encode the same CDR3. The rearrangement uses TRBV19 and TRBJ2-7; the match to TRBD1 covers 9 bases. Germline CDR1 reads LNHDA; CDR2 reads SQIVND (reference sequence). Trimming took 6 bases from V and 3 from J; bases not matched to a gene: 6. The CDR3 loop spans 14 amino acids. The CDR3 DNA is TGTGCCAGTAGCCCGGGACAGGGAGGCTACGAGCAGTACTTC. The encoded protein is CASSPGQGGYEQYF.

The CDR3 sequence: CASSLPGQGAGGYTF. Written as DNA, the CDR3 is TGTGCCAGCAGTCTCCCGGGACAGGGGGCAGGTGGCTACACCTTC. The rearrangement joins TRBV28 to TRBJ1-2, with TRBD1 identical over 12 bases. CDR3 length: 15 amino acids. Trimming at V came to 5 bases and at J to 7 bases, leaving 8 bases not matched to a gene. Germline CDR1 reads MDHEN; CDR2 reads SYDVKM.

The V and J genes are TRBV5-5 and TRBJ1-2, with D possibly TRBD1 on 6 matching bases. V was shortened by 5 bases and J by 5 bases, with 19 bases between the two germline ends. The CDR3 extends over 15 amino acids. CDR1 and CDR2 (germline): SGHKS, YYEKEE (reference sequence). CDR3 sequence: CASSYTGWKGYGYTF. The DNA of the CDR3 is TGTGCCAGCAGTTACACAGGGTGGAAGGGGTATGGCTACACCTTC.

The rearrangement uses TRBV4-1 and TRBJ2-7, with a tentative D call TRBD1 (6 bases). Trimming removed 0 bases from V and 7 bases from J, with 13 bases in between. The CDR3 contains 14 residues. Germline V gene data show CDR1 as MGHRA and CDR2 as YSYEKL. The CDR3 sequence is CASSQDQGRTEQYF. CDR3 nucleotides: TGCGCCAGCAGCCAAGATCAGGGGAGAACAGAGCAGTACTTC.

The chain uses TRBV13 and TRBJ1-1; no firm D call. The germline V and J ends were trimmed by 5 bases and 8 bases, with 12 bases remaining between them. The CDR3 is 12 amino acids. Germline V gene data show CDR1 as PRHDT and CDR2 as FYEKMQ (reference sequence). The DNA of the CDR3 is TGTGCCAGCAGCCCGTGGAGCGACGAAGCTTTCTTT. Translated, it gives CASSPWSDEAFF. Together with reference TRBV13 and TRBJ1-1, the CDR3 gives the full variable domain: AAGVIQSPRHLIKEKRETATLKCYPIPRHDTVYWYQQGPGQDPQFLISFYEKMQSDKGSIPDRFSAQQFSDYHSELNMSSLELGDSALYFCASSPWSDEAFFGQGTRLTVV.

This clone was observed a handful of times. The gene calls are TRBV25-1 and TRBJ1-3; D not certain. Germline CDR1 reads MGHDK; CDR2 reads SYGVNS. The CDR3 consists of 14 residues. The germline V and J ends were trimmed by 6 bases and 0 bases, with 9 bases remaining between them. Written as DNA, the CDR3 is TGTGCCAGCAGATCTCTTTACTCTGGAAACACCATATATTTT. This codes for CASRSLYSGNTIYF. Filled out from reference TRBV25-1 and TRBJ1-3, the complete variable domain reads EADIYQTPRYLVIGTGKKITLECSQTMGHDKMYWYQQDPGMELHLIHYSYGVNSTEKGDLSSESTVSRIRTEHFPLTLESARPSHTSQYLCASRSLYSGNTIYFGEGSWLTVV.

V is TRBV5-8 and J is TRBJ2-7; D remains ambiguous. Trimming removed 0 bases from V and 4 bases from J, with 8 bases in between. The CDR3 has 13 residues. Per the germline V gene, CDR1 is SGHTS and CDR2 is YDEGEE. The CDR3 loop is CASSLAATYEQYF. CDR3 DNA sequence: TGTGCCAGCAGCTTGGCGGCGACATACGAGCAGTACTTC.

J is TRBJ1-1 and V is TRBV18; 7 nucleotides line up with TRBD1. The ends lost 2 bases at V and 3 bases at J; junction bases unmatched: 12. CDR3 length: 17 amino acids. Germline V gives CDR1 KGHSH, CDR2 LQKENI. CDR3 residues: CASSPRERGPADTEAFF. The DNA for the CDR3 is TGTGCCAGCTCACCAAGGGAGAGGGGGCCGGCGGACACTGAAGCTTTCTTT.

This sequence joins TRBV20-1 and TRBJ1-2; the D is unclear. The CDR3 extends over 11 amino acids. Per the germline V gene, CDR1 is DFQATT and CDR2 is SNEGSKA (reference sequence). The germline V and J ends were trimmed by 5 bases and 4 bases, with 8 bases remaining between them. The CDR3 spells CSASNIYGYTF. In DNA form, the CDR3 reads TGCAGTGCTTCCAACATCTATGGCTACACCTTC.

In its sample, this clone was seen once. The gene calls are TRBV4-3 and TRBJ2-4; no clear D gene. The CDR3 spans 15 residues. The germline V gene encodes CDR1 LGHNA and CDR2 YSLEER. Trimming removed 0 bases from V and 0 bases from J, with 6 bases in between. Written as DNA, the CDR3 is TGCGCCAGCAGCCAAGATCTCTTAGCCAAAAACATTCAGTACTTC. Translated: CASSQDLLAKNIQYF.

The chain employs TRBV15 and TRBJ1-4; 7 bases match TRBD1. V lost 1 base and J lost 0; bases outside the gene matches: 8. CDR1 and CDR2 from the germline V gene are LNHNV and YYDKDF (reference sequence). The CDR3 totals 18 residues. The CDR3 loop reads CATSRAGTANSTNEKLFF. DNA for the CDR3: TGTGCCACCAGCAGAGCCGGGACAGCCAATTCAACTAATGAAAAACTGTTTTTT.